This T cell receptor beta chain is from a study of T cells after yellow fever vaccination. Study-wide background: Preparing low-cell-number fractions relied on SMART-Seq v4 Ultra Low Input. Whole-study findings and limits: Weaker, the secondary response peaked sooner, at day 5 versus 15. Most primary-vaccination clones reappeared after the booster (96% CD4, roughly 88% CD8).

This CDR3 has 14 amino acids. Deletions cut 10 bases from V and 0 bases from J, with 13 bases between. Germline V gives CDR1 MNHNS, CDR2 SASEGT. This clonotype appeared a few times. Antigen: not known. 5'RACE template switching generated TCR cDNA, adding a universal primer site and UMIs. TCRdb used MiXCR to reprocess the 5' RACE reads, holding one entry per CDR3 protein. In the table there are roughly 300,000 distinct CDR3 sequences, 6.5% to 8.5% of which are singletons. The chain links TRBV6-1 to TRBJ2-1, with no clear D. The sequencing here drew on PBMCs, taken about 49 days after the first yellow fever vaccination. The clonotype was recovered from a man aged 18-30 years who received the YFV17D yellow fever vaccine. The CDR3 is CATQLVSSYNEQFF. DNA of the CDR3: TGTGCCACCCAGCTAGTGAGCTCCTACAATGAGCAGTTCTTC.